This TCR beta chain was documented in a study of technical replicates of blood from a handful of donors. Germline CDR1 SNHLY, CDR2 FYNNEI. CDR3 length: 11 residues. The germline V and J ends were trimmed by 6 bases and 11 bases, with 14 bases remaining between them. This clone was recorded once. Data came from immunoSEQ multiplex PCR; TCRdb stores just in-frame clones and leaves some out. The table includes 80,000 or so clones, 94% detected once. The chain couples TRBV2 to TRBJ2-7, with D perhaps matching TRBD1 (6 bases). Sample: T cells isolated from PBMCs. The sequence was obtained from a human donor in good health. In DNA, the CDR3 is TGTGCCAGCAGATCGGGAACAGGGAAGTACTTC. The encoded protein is CASRSGTGKYF.